One sample yielded the 13 T cell receptor beta chains listed below, sequenced in a study of blood T cell repertoires in COVID-19. Sequencing used immunoSEQ multiplex PCR; TCRdb keeps in-frame clones, though not all of them. This sample has 60,000 to 90,000 clones; around 83% occur once, and the top ten carry 20% to 25%. The material sequenced was peripheral blood. Source of these receptors: a woman aged 45 to 65 with acute or convalescent COVID-19.

In this sample, this clone turned up once. The V and J genes are TRBV7-9 and TRBJ1-4; no reliable D call. Trimming pared 7 bases from V and 8 bases from J, leaving 23 bases between. Germline V lookup: CDR1 SEHNR, CDR2 FQNEAQ (reference sequence). The CDR3 consists of 16 residues. Here the CDR3 reads CASIPRGLPRGEKLFF. In nucleotides, the CDR3 is TGTGCCAGCATTCCACGTGGTTTACCCCGAGGGGAAAAACTGTTTTTT. Together with reference TRBV7-9 and TRBJ1-4, the CDR3 gives the full variable domain: DTGVSQNPRHKITKRGQNVTFRCDPISEHNRLYWYRQTLGQGPEFLTYFQNEAQLEKSRLLSDRFSAERPKGSFSTLEIQRTEQGDSAMYLCASIPRGLPRGEKLFFGSGTQLSVL.

The sample holds a few counts of this clone. The rearrangement links TRBV7-9 to TRBJ2-3; the D gene is possibly TRBD2 (5 bases). This CDR3 spans 14 amino acids. CDR1 and CDR2 (germline): SEHNR, FQNEAQ (reference sequence). V was pared by 3 bases and J by 5 bases, with 12 bases between. The CDR3 loop reads CASSFQLGGDTQYF. The CDR3 DNA sequence: TGTGCCAGCAGCTTCCAACTAGGAGGAGATACGCAGTATTTT.

The rearrangement links TRBV7-9 to TRBJ2-5; the D gene is possibly TRBD2 (5 bases). The length of the CDR3 is 16 residues. Trimming took 4 bases from V and 3 from J, leaving 18 bases between them. Per germline, CDR1 SEHNR and CDR2 FQNEAQ (reference sequence). The CDR3 here is CASSSPGVLGKETQYF. Written as DNA, the CDR3 is TGTGCCAGCAGCTCCCCCGGGGTTTTGGGTAAAGAGACCCAGTACTTC.

J is TRBJ2-7 and V is TRBV5-6; maybe TRBD2 (7 bases). V was trimmed by 2 bases and J by 5 bases, leaving 11 bases between them. Germline V gene data show CDR1 as SGHDT and CDR2 as YYEEEE. The CDR3 extends over 13 amino acids. In nucleotides, the CDR3 is TGTGCCAGCAGCTTCCAGGGGAGGGACGAGCAGTACTTC. Translation gives CASSFQGRDEQYF.

The rearrangement uses TRBV19 and TRBJ2-2, with TRBD1 identical over 8 bases. The trim removed 3 bases at V and 5 bases at J, leaving 8 bases unmatched. The germline V gene has CDR1 LNHDA and CDR2 SQIVND (reference sequence). This CDR3 is 16 amino acids long. The CDR3 DNA reads TGTGCCAGTAGTATGGCCGGGACAGGTACGACCGGGGAGCTGTTTTTT. Amino acid sequence: CASSMAGTGTTGELFF.

The J gene is TRBJ1-1, the V gene TRBV29-1; D remains ambiguous. Germline values: CDR1 SQVTM, CDR2 ANQGSEA. The ends were cut back, 3 bases at V and 0 bases at J, with 8 bases in the middle. This CDR3 has 13 amino acids. CDR3 sequence reads: CSVDAGLNTEAFF. In DNA form, the CDR3 reads TGCAGCGTTGATGCAGGTTTGAACACTGAAGCTTTCTTT.

The chain employs TRBV11-2 and TRBJ2-7; D possibly corresponds to TRBD1 (6 bases). Per the germline V gene, CDR1 is SGHAT and CDR2 is FQNNGV. V gave up 1 base and J gave up 4 bases, with 11 bases separating them. This CDR3 has 14 amino acids. The CDR3 is CASSLGGGVYEQYF. DNA of the CDR3: TGTGCCAGCAGCTTAGGAGGGGGTGTTTACGAGCAGTACTTC.

This clone occurred once. This sequence joins TRBV15 and TRBJ2-7; 7 bases match TRBD1. The germline V gene encodes CDR1 LNHNV and CDR2 YYDKDF (reference sequence). This CDR3 region has 15 residues. With 0 bases clipped from V and 6 bases from J, the junction kept 8 bases outside the gene matches. CDR3 residues: CATSRDLTGSREQYF. The CDR3 DNA reads as TGTGCCACCAGCAGAGATTTGACAGGGAGTCGCGAGCAGTACTTC. Based on the CDR3 plus reference TRBV15 and TRBJ2-7, the full variable domain is DAMVIQNPRYQVTQFGKPVTLSCSQTLNHNVMYWYQQKSSQAPKLLFHYYDKDFNNEADTPDNFQSRRPNTSFCFLDIRSPGLGDTAMYLCATSRDLTGSREQYFGPGTRLTVT.

This clone was detected once. This rearrangement joins TRBV4-2 to TRBJ2-1, with 10 bases lining up with TRBD2. CDR3 length equals 21 residues. J was trimmed by 0 bases and V by 0 bases; bases with no gene match: 14. CDR1 LGHNA and CDR2 YNFKEQ come from the germline V gene. Written as DNA, the CDR3 is TGTGCCAGCAGCCAAGATCGGGCGGAGCGGGGGGGCCTTAGCTCCTACAATGAGCAGTTCTTC. Translation: CASSQDRAERGGLSSYNEQFF.

V is TRBV14 and J is TRBJ2-1, with 8 nucleotides matching TRBD2. Germline values: CDR1 SGHDN, CDR2 FVKESK. V lost 0 bases, J lost 6 bases, and 13 bases stayed unmatched. CDR3 length equals 18 residues. In nucleotides, the CDR3 is TGTGCCAGCAGCCAAGATCCAAGTAGCGGGGCCGGACTCAATGAGCAGTTCTTC. This sequence encodes CASSQDPSSGAGLNEQFF.

V usage is TRBV13 and J usage is TRBJ1-6; D perhaps matches TRBD1 (6 bases). The CDR3 covers 16 residues. Germline V gene lookup returns CDR1 PRHDT and CDR2 FYEKMQ (reference sequence). V was clipped by 6 bases and J by 7 bases, with 19 bases between them. Here the CDR3 reads CASSFRTAILNSPLHF. The DNA for the CDR3 is TGTGCCAGCAGTTTTCGGACAGCCATTCTAAATTCACCCCTCCACTTT.

V gene TRBV18 combines with J gene TRBJ2-7, with 9 bases fitting TRBD1. CDR3 length equals 15 residues. With V trimmed by 3 bases and J by 0 bases, 3 bases remained unmatched. The germline V gene has CDR1 KGHSH and CDR2 LQKENI. The chain's CDR3 is CASSPGTGSSYEQYF. The DNA of the CDR3 is TGTGCCAGCTCACCCGGGACAGGGAGCTCCTACGAGCAGTACTTC.

V is TRBV7-2 and J is TRBJ2-1, with 8 nucleotides matching TRBD2. Germline trimming cut 5 bases from V and 8 bases from J; bases unmatched to any gene: 11. The CDR3 length is 15 residues. The V gene's germline CDR1 is SGHTA and CDR2 FQGNSA. DNA for the CDR3: TGTGCCAGCAGCCCCTCGGGACTAGGGATCGATGAGCAGTTCTTC. This gives the protein CASSPSGLGIDEQFF.